The 6 T cell receptor beta chains reported below all come from one sample, sequenced in a study of shared clonotypes between healthy human individuals. Profiling relied on immunoSEQ multiplex PCR, and the TCRdb table lists in-frame clones only, not all of them. The table lists about 120,000 clones, around 68% of them singletons, with under 25% in the top ten. Sequences were obtained from memory CD8+ T cells sorted from blood. Sample subset: CD45RO+ cells pooled with CCR7-negative TemRA cells. All receptors derive from a woman in her twenties or thirties in good health.

The J gene is TRBJ1-4, the V gene TRBV13; D gene uncertain. The ends were cut back, 0 bases at V and 4 bases at J, with 6 bases in the middle. The CDR3 spans 14 residues. CDR1 is PRHDT and CDR2 is FYEKMQ in the germline V gene (reference sequence). This CDR3 is CASSLGSSNEKLFF. As DNA, the CDR3 is TGTGCCAGCAGCTTAGGCTCGAGTAATGAAAAACTGTTTTTT.

This chain uses TRBV5-1 with TRBJ2-1; 8 positions agree with TRBD2. The V gene end was trimmed by 1 base and the J gene end by 7 bases; junction bases not matched to a gene: 10. This CDR3 has 16 residues. Germline V lookup: CDR1 SGHRS, CDR2 YFSETQ. The CDR3 protein is CASSLRTSGGSNEQFF. In DNA form, the CDR3 reads TGCGCCAGCAGCTTGCGGACCTCGGGAGGGAGTAATGAGCAGTTCTTC.

The chain is built from TRBV18 and TRBJ2-7; 8 bases line up with TRBD1. Germline CDR1 reads KGHSH; CDR2 reads LQKENI. The trim removed 2 bases at V and 6 bases at J, leaving 12 bases unmatched. CDR3 length: 16 residues. The CDR3 bases are TGTGCCAGCTCACCAATGTCCCCTCAGGGGGCGGGCGAGCAGTACTTC. Translated: CASSPMSPQGAGEQYF.

The rearrangement joins TRBV7-9 to TRBJ2-7; no clear D. Germline loops: CDR1 SEHNR, CDR2 FQNEAQ (reference sequence). Trimming pared 5 bases from V and 7 bases from J, leaving 24 bases between. The CDR3 extends over 16 amino acids. Written as DNA, the CDR3 is TGTGCCAGCAGCGAAATCCCCTCTGCGTCTGCGAAAGAGCAGTACTTC. Its protein is CASSEIPSASAKEQYF.

This clone was observed a single time. A far larger clone lies a single base away; this is likely a read error. Other DNA variants within this sample encode the same CDR3. V usage is TRBV25-1 and J usage is TRBJ1-5, with TRBD1 identical over 7 bases. The CDR3 runs 14 residues. CDR1 MGHDK and CDR2 SYGVNS come from the germline V gene. The CDR3 region has the DNA TGCGCCAGCAGTGACAGGGAGGGCAATCAGCCCCAGCATTTT. This translates into CASSDREGNQPQHF. Variable domain in full (rest from reference TRBV25-1 and TRBJ1-5): EADIYQTPRYLVIGTGKKITLECSQTMGHDKMYWYQQDPGMELHLIHYSYGVNSTEKGDLSSESTVSRIRTEHFPLTLESARPSHTSQYLCASSDREGNQPQHFGDGTRLSIL.

About this clone: The sample carries other DNA sequences with the same CDR3. The genes are TRBV6-4 and TRBJ2-2; D is undetermined. V was shortened by 2 bases and J by 4 bases, with 5 bases between the two germline ends. The CDR3 runs 13 residues. Germline CDR1 is MRHNA and CDR2 is SNTAGT. The CDR3 region has the DNA TGTGCCAGCAGTGACCGTAGCACCGGGGAGCTGTTTTTT. Protein: CASSDRSTGELFF.